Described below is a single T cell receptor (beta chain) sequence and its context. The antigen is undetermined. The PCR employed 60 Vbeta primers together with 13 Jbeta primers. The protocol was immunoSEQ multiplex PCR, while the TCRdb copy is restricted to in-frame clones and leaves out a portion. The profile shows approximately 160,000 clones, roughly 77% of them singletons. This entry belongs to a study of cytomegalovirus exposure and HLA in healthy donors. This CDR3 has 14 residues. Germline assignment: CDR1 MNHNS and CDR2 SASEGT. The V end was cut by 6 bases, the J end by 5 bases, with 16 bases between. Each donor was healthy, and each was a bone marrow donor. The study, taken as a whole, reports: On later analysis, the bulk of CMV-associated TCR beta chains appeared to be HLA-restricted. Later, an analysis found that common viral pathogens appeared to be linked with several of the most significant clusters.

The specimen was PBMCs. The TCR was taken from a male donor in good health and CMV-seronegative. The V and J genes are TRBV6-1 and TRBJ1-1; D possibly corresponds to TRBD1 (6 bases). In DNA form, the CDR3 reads TGTGCCAGCAGGCTGGGGGGGCTGGGGACTGAAGCTTTCTTT. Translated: CASRLGGLGTEAFF.